This TCR beta chain originates from a study of shared clonotypes between healthy human individuals. Here immunoSEQ multiplex PCR was the method, and the copy in TCRdb shows in-frame clones only, minus some. The table has fewer than 850,000 clones, roughly 96% seen once. Germline CDR1 reads SGHAT; CDR2 reads FQNNGV. This CDR3 is built from 17 residues. V lost 1 base to trimming and J lost 0 bases; unmatched junction nucleotides: 4. In its sample, this clone was seen once. Positively selected for CCR7, the CD45RO-negative cells used as naive CD8 cells excluded terminally differentiated effector memory CD45RA+ cells.

The sequencing input was naive CD8+ T cells sorted from blood. The clonotype originates from a man aged 30 to 39 in good health. This chain uses TRBV11-2 with TRBJ2-1; TRBD2 aligns across 9 bases. CDR3 in DNA: TGTGCCAGCAGCTTAGGGAGCGGGAGGAGCTCCTACAATGAGCAGTTCTTC. As protein: CASSLGSGRSSYNEQFF. The variable domain in full, with the rest retrieved from reference TRBV11-2 and TRBJ2-1, is EAGVAQSPRYKIIEKRQSVAFWCNPISGHATLYWYQQILGQGPKLLIQFQNNGVVDDSQLPKDRFSAERLKGVDSTLKIQPAKLEDSAVYLCASSLGSGRSSYNEQFFGPGTRLTVL.